Here is one T cell receptor (beta chain) with its context. Assay used: immunoSEQ multiplex PCR; TCRdb lists only in-frame clones, some missing. The sample lists around 260,000 clones, about 89% occurring once. These data belong to a study of blood T cell repertoires in COVID-19. Study-wide context: T cells, B-cell-depleted T cells, or PBMCs supplied cDNA or gDNA.

The receptor's source is a woman aged 40 to 50 who had recovered from COVID-19. The sequenced sample consisted of peripheral blood.

The CDR3 spells CASSRREGQPQHF. CDR3 bases: TGCGCCAGCAGTCGGCGTGAGGGCCAGCCCCAGCATTTT. The rearrangement links TRBV10-2 to TRBJ1-5; no definite D call. Germline lookup yields CDR1 WSHSY and CDR2 SAAADI. This CDR3 has 13 residues. V lost 5 bases, J lost 7 bases, and 12 bases lay in between.